The 2 T cell receptor beta chains reported below all come from one sample, sequenced in a study of T cells in Graves' hyperthyroidism and ophthalmopathy. Template material for amplifying TCR beta CDR3 regions consisted of RNA transcripts. The HTBI primer set was used in a first-round RT-PCR of the TCR CDR3. TCRdb ran MiXCR on the multiplex PCR reads and lists one entry per CDR3 protein. This table holds 530,000 or so distinct CDR3 sequences, 40% to 55% found once. Sequencing used peripheral blood or thyroid tissue (not recorded which). The receptors come from a woman aged 18-29 years with Graves' hyperthyroidism.

Many counts were recorded for this clonotype. The chain has TRBV9 and TRBJ2-5; D is unclear. This CDR3 comprises 14 residues. Germline loops: CDR1 SGDLS, CDR2 YYNGEE. The V and J ends lost 2 bases and 3 bases respectively, with 11 bases between them. CDR3 DNA: TGTGCCAGCAGCGTCGGCGGCCACGAAGAGACCCAGTACTTC. This translates into CASSVGGHEETQYF.

The chain has TRBV29-1 and TRBJ1-1; weak D call: TRBD1 (6 bases). V lost 0 bases and J 1 base, leaving 9 bases between the germline ends. The germline CDR1 and CDR2 sequences are SQVTM and ANQGSEA. The CDR3 has 14 amino acids. As DNA, the CDR3 is TGCAGCGTTGAAGACGGGGGCCCGAACACTGAAGCTTTCTTT. Translation gives CSVEDGGPNTEAFF. Full variable domain (rest looked up from reference TRBV29-1 and TRBJ1-1): SAVISQKPSRDICQRGTSLTIQCQVDSQVTMMFWYRQQPGQSLTLIATANQGSEATYESGFVIDKFPISRPNLTFSTLTVSNMSPEDSSIYLCSVEDGGPNTEAFFGQGTRLTVV.